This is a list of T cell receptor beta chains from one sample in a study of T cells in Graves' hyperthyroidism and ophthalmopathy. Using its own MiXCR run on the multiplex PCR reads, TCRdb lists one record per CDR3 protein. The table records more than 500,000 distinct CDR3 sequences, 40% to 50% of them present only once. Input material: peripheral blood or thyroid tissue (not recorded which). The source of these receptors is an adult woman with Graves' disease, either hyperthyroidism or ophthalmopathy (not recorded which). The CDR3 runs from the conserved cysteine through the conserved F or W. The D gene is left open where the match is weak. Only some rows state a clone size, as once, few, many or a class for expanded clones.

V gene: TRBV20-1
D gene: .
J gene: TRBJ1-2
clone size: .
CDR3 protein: CSAGDNGLYGYTF
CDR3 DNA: TGCAGTGCAGGGGACAACGGGCTCTATGGCTACACCTTC

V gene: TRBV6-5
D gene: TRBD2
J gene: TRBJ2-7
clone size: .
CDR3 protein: CASSSQWGGYEQYF
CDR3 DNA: TGTGCCAGCAGTTCGCAATGGGGGGGATACGAGCAGTACTTC

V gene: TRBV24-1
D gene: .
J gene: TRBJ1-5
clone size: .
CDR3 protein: CATEDGGGGPQHF
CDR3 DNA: TGTGCCACCGAAGATGGGGGCGGTGGGCCCCAGCATTTT

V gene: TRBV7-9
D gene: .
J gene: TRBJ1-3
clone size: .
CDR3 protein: CASSYIVSGNTIYF
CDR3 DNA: TGTGCCAGCAGCTACATCGTCTCTGGAAACACCATATATTTT

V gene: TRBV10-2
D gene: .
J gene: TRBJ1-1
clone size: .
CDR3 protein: CASSESGGFEAFF
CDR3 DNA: TGCGCCAGCAGTGAGTCGGGCGGGTTCGAAGCTTTCTTT

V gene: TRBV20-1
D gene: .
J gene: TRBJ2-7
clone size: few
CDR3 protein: CSAREGDREYGEQYF
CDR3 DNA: TGCAGTGCTCGGGAGGGGGACAGGGAATATGGCGAGCAGTACTTC

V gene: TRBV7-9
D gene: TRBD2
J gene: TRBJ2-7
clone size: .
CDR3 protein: CASSLSLAGGQREQYF
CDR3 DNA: TGTGCCAGCAGCTTATCGCTAGCGGGGGGGCAGCGCGAGCAGTACTTC

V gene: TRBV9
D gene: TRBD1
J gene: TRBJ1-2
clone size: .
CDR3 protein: CASSVDTGERGYTF
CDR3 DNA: TGTGCCAGCAGCGTAGATACAGGGGAACGTGGCTACACCTTC

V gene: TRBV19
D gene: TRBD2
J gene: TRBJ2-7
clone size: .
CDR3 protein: CASSTVPGLAGSSYEQYF
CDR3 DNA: TGTGCCAGTAGTACCGTCCCGGGACTAGCGGGTAGCTCCTACGAGCAGTACTTC

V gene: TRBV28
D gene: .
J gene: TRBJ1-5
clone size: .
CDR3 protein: CASRGIKGRSNQPQHF
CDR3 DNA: TGTGCCAGCAGGGGAATAAAGGGGCGAAGCAATCAGCCCCAGCATTTT

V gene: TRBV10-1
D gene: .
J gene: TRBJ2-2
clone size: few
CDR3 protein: CASSDPQGGTGELFF
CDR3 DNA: TGCGCCAGCAGTGACCCCCAGGGCGGAACCGGGGAGCTGTTTTTT

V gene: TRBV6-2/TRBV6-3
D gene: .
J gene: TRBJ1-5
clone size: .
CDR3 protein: CAGSYMGNQPQHF
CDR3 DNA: TGTGCCGGCAGCTATATGGGGAATCAGCCCCAGCATTTT

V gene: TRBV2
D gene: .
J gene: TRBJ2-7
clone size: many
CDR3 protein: CASGGVGSEQYF
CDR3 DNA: TGTGCCAGCGGAGGGGTAGGGAGCGAGCAGTACTTC

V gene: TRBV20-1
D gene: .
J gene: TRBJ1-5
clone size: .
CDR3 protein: CSARERSGPGKTQHF
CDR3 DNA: TGCAGTGCTAGAGAACGGTCCGGGCCGGGGAAGACCCAGCATTTT

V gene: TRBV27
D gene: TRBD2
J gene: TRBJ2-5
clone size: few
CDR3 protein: CASSESPGAGGETQYF
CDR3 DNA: TGTGCCAGCAGCGAATCCCCGGGGGCGGGAGGGGAGACCCAGTACTTC

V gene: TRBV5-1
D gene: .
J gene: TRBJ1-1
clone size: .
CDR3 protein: CASSLPSGMNTEAFF
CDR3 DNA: TGCGCCAGCAGCTTGCCTAGCGGTATGAACACTGAAGCTTTCTTT

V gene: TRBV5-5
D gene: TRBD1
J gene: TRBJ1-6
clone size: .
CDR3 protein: CASSLGYRGSPLHF
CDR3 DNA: TGTGCCAGCAGCTTGGGGTACAGGGGTTCACCCCTCCACTTT

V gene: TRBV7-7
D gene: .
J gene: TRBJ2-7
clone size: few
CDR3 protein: CASSQWQGYEQYF
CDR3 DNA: TGTGCTAGCAGCCAATGGCAGGGCTACGAGCAGTACTTC

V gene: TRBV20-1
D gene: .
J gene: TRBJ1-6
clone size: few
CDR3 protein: CSARGRAFNSPLHF
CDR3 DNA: TGCAGTGCCCGGGGCAGGGCTTTTAATTCACCCCTCCACTTT

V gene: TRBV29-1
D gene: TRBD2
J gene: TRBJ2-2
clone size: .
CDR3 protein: CSVGTSGSIGELFF
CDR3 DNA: TGCAGCGTTGGGACTAGCGGGAGTATCGGGGAGCTGTTTTTT

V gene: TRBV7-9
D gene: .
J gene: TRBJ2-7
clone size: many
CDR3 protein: CASSLALQGEQYF
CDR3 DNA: TGTGCCAGCAGCTTAGCGCTCCAAGGCGAGCAGTACTTC

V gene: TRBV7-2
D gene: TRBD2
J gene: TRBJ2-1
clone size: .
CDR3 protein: CASSLAGTSGNNEQFF
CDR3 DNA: TGTGCCAGCAGCTTAGCCGGGACTAGCGGAAACAATGAGCAGTTCTTC